A single sample gave rise to the 4 T cell receptor beta chains below, sequenced in a study of CD8+ T cells in alopecia areata. Treatment described: oral pan-JAK inhibitor, 5-10 mg twice daily. Sequencing relied on a cDNA template that was reverse transcribed from extracted RNA. Using immunoSEQ multiplex PCR, the repertoire was profiled, and TCRdb retains in-frame clones only, with some absent. The sample has 200,000 or so clones, about 62% seen once. The sample here was CD4+ T cells sorted from blood, taken at week 24, from a patient treated with tofacitinib. The receptors originated from a human donor with alopecia areata.

V is TRBV2 and J is TRBJ2-1; D call uncertain. Germline V gene lookup returns CDR1 SNHLY and CDR2 FYNNEI. The V and J ends lost 3 bases and 6 bases respectively, with 6 bases between them. The CDR3 has 12 amino acids. The CDR3 DNA is TGTGCCAGCAGTGAGACACGCAATGAGCAGTTCTTC. This codes for CASSETRNEQFF.

V gene TRBV5-1 combines with J gene TRBJ2-5; a weak D match, TRBD2 (5 bases). Per the germline V gene, CDR1 is SGHRS and CDR2 is YFSETQ. Trimming left V 0 bases short and J 1 base short, with 13 bases between. The CDR3 extends over 16 amino acids. The CDR3 nucleotides read TGCGCCAGCAGCTTGGGGCAGGCAGGAGGCCAAGAGACCCAGTACTTC. Its protein product is CASSLGQAGGQETQYF.

This clone was picked up a small number of times. The J gene is TRBJ1-1, the V gene TRBV23-1; possible D gene TRBD1, 5 bases. TRBV23-1 is given ORF status, its function remaining uncertain. There are 17 residues in the CDR3. The V gene lost 0 bases and the J gene lost 1 base, with 15 bases spanning the gap. CDR3 nucleotide sequence: TGCGCCAGCAGTCAATCCGGAGCCCCTGGGGGGAACACTGAAGCTTTCTTT. Its protein is CASSQSGAPGGNTEAFF.

The V gene is TRBV4-3, the J gene TRBJ1-2; TRBD1 aligns across 7 bases. The CDR3 is 16 amino acids. Germline V gene data show CDR1 as LGHNA and CDR2 as YSLEER. V lost 5 bases and J lost 2; bases outside the gene matches: 11. The CDR3 protein is CASSREGAGGNYGYTF. Written as DNA, the CDR3 is TGCGCCAGCAGCAGAGAAGGGGCAGGGGGAAACTATGGCTACACCTTC.